This T cell receptor (beta chain) was retrieved from a study of identical twins listed by TCRdb under 2016. In the study overall: The study deep-sequenced TCR alpha and beta repertoires from monozygotic twins, unrelated adults of various ages and cord blood to test whether fetal clonotypes persist. To rule out contamination, replicate twin experiments were performed at different times with different library preparation protocols. Findings and caveats that apply to the study as a whole: In beta out-of-frame sequences, excess twin sharing was weaker, because having fewer shared sequences lowered the signal-to-noise ratio. Invariant T cells such as MAIT and iNKT could partly confound zero-insertion analyses, although diverse VJ usage argued against such confounding for most clonotypes. Because the same donors could not be followed over many years, the conclusions relied on cross-sectional statistical analysis. Out-of-frame TCR alpha sequences shared between twins showed an excess of low generation-probability sequences compared with coincidental sharing between unrelated individuals. Out-of-frame TCR alpha sharing in monozygotic twins was systematically underestimated by recombination models, whereas sharing between unrelated individuals was in agreement with the recombination models. Fewer insertions were carried by abundant cord blood beta clonotypes, a similar but weaker trend appeared in young adult naive repertoires, and no such trend appeared in memory repertoires.

All donors were healthy Caucasians. The twin cohort comprised three pairs of female monozygotic twins, all aged roughly 18 to 30 years. Peripheral blood mononuclear cells were the source from which RNA for the TCR libraries was isolated. This clonotype has only a few counts. Its antigen is still unknown. The sample holds no much larger clone one base away, and base qualities are not on file. V and J lose 1 base and 0 bases, and a span of 10 bases separates them. The CDR3 contains 16 residues, cysteine and phenylalanine counted. Only the CDR3 portion is preserved as DNA: 48 bases, with reading frame beginning at the first base. Looking up the germline V gene yields CDR1 SGHDN and CDR2 FVKESK. Preparation of the library involved 5' RACE. The reads were generated on an Illumina HiSeq 2000. A universal primer binding site was added through template switching, and the final cDNA carried a unique molecular identifier so that TCR cDNA molecules could be counted accurately. Specific primers in the conserved constant-segment region were used to synthesize first-strand cDNA for TCR alpha and beta chains. Each cDNA library was double barcoded, with a SMART-Mk sample barcode plus Illumina barcodes, to control for contamination. TruSeq adapter sequences along with Illumina sample barcodes were introduced in two successive PCR steps. The Illumina HiSeq platform was used with custom primers to sequence TCR alpha and beta cDNA libraries. The study's own analysis went as follows. Unique molecular identifiers were extracted from raw reads with MiGEC, and CDR3 positions were determined with MiXCR. For each individual, recombination models were inferred using an EM algorithm with the repgenHMM and IGoR tools. Shared clonotype analysis was performed with the tcR package in R, normalizing sharing by the product of cloneset sizes. To study raw recombination without the effects of thymic and clonal selection, out-of-frame nonproductive sequences were analyzed. TCRdb cleaned the public reads at Q25 with fastp, built clones with MiXCR and kept in-frame beta chains. Every distinct CDR3 protein forms one entry, paired with its most common genes and DNA. TCRdb, not the authors, supplied the V and J calls. In all, the sample holds 700,000 or so distinct CDR3 sequences, and roughly 8% of those were seen once. 0.75% to 1% of the sample comes from the top ten.

The sample also formed part of further work on yellow fever vaccine responses in identical twins. As noted in the second study: The T cell response to vaccination in identical twins was reported by the authors to appear partly convergent and partly personalized. Focusing on identical twins, the study followed the T cell clones that responded to the vaccine, and did so with precision.

Sequencing used PBMCs. This sequence uses TRBV14 and TRBJ2-1; the D gene is perhaps TRBD1 or TRBD2, each of them matching over 5 bases. This sequence originates from a woman between 18 and 29 years old in good health. The DNA reads TGTGCCAGCAGCCAAGGCCGGGACGACTCCTACAATGAGCAGTTCTTC. Its coded protein is CASSQGRDDSYNEQFF.